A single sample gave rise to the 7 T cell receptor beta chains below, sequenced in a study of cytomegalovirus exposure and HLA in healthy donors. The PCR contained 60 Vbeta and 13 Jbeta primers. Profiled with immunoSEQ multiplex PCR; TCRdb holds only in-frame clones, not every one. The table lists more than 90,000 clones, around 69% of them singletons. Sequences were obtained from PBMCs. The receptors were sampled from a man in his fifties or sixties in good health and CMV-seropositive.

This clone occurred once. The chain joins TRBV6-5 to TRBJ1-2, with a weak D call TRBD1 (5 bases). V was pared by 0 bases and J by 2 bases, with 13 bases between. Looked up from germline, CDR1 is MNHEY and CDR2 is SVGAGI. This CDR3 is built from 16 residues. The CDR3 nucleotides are TGTGCCAGCAGTTACTCTGGAACCAGGGTGAACTATGGCTACACCTTC. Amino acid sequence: CASSYSGTRVNYGYTF.

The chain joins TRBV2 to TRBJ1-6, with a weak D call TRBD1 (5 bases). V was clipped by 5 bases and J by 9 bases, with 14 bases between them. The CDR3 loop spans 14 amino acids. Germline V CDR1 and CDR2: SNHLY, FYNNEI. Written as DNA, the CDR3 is TGTGCCAGCAGTATGGGAAGGAGGGGTTCACCCCTCCACTTT. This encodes CASSMGRRGSPLHF.

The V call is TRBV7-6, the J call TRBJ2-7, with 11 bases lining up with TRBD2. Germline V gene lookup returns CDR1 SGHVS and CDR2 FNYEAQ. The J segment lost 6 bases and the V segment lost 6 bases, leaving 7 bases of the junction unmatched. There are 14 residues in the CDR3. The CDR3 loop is CASSPGTSGAEQYF. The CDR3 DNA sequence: TGTGCCAGCAGTCCCGGGACTAGCGGTGCCGAGCAGTACTTC.

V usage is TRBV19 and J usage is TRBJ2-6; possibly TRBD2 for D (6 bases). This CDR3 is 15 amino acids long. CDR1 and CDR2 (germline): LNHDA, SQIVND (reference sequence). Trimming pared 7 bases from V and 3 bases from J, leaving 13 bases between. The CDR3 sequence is CASNLGGGGANVLTF. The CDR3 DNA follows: TGTGCCAGTAATCTTGGGGGAGGTGGGGCCAACGTCCTGACTTTC.

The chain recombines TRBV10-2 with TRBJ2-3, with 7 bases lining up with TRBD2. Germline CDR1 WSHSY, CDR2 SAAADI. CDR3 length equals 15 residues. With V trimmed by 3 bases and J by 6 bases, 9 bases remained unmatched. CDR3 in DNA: TGCGCCAGCAGTGACCCTAGCGGATCTATGGATACGCAGTATTTT. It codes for CASSDPSGSMDTQYF.

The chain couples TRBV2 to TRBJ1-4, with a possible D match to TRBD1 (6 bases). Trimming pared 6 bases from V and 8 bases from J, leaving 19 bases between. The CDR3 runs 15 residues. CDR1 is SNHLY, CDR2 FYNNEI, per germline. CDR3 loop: CASRVEQGRGEKLFF. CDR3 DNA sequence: TGTGCCAGCAGGGTGGAACAGGGAAGAGGGGAAAAACTGTTTTTT.

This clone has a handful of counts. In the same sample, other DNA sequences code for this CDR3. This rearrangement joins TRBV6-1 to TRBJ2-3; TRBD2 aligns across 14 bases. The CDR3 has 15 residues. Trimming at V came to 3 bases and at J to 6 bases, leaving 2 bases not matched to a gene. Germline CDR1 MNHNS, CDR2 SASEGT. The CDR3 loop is CASSETSGGADTQYF. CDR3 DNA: TGTGCCAGCAGTGAGACTAGCGGGGGGGCGGATACGCAGTATTTT.